These T cell receptor beta chains were read from a single sample in a study of control samples from healthy donors and cancer patients. Generated by immunoSEQ multiplex PCR, the TCRdb table keeps only in-frame clones and is missing some. The top ten clones hold 8.5% to 9.5% of a sample with 110,000 to 150,000 clones, more than 85% of them seen once. Sequencing was carried out using blood. All receptors come from a woman aged 25 to 39 in good health. CDR3s include the opening cysteine and the closing phenylalanine or tryptophan. Each record gives: clone size, D gene, J gene, V gene, CDR3 length, CDR3 DNA, CDR3 protein. D genes are given only for firm matches. Where a row states a size, it is once, few, many or the class of an expanded clone; other rows omit it.

abundance: NA; d_gene: NA; j_gene: TRBJ2-3; v_gene: TRBV28; len: 14; CDR3nt: TGTGCCAGCAGTATTTTAGCGGACACAGATACGCAGTATTTT; CDR3aa: CASSILADTDTQYF
abundance: NA; d_gene: NA; j_gene: TRBJ2-1; v_gene: TRBV30; len: 13; CDR3nt: TGTGCCTGGACAGAGTCCTCCTACAATGAGCAGTTCTTC; CDR3aa: CAWTESSYNEQFF
abundance: NA; d_gene: NA; j_gene: TRBJ2-3; v_gene: TRBV27; len: 16; CDR3nt: TGTGCCAGCAGTTTCCTCGGGGTTACAGGCACAGATACGCAGTATTTT; CDR3aa: CASSFLGVTGTDTQYF
abundance: NA; d_gene: TRBD2; j_gene: TRBJ2-1; v_gene: TRBV7-3; len: 16; CDR3nt: TGTGCCAGCAGCTTAACCGGGACTAGCGGGAACCATGAGCAGTTCTTC; CDR3aa: CASSLTGTSGNHEQFF
abundance: NA; d_gene: NA; j_gene: TRBJ1-1; v_gene: TRBV5-6; len: 14; CDR3nt: TGTGCCAGCAGCTTGCAGGGGAGGGTGACTGAAGCTTTCTTT; CDR3aa: CASSLQGRVTEAFF
abundance: NA; d_gene: NA; j_gene: TRBJ2-7; v_gene: TRBV2; len: 10; CDR3nt: TGTGCCAGCAGTGACTACGAGCAGTACTTC; CDR3aa: CASSDYEQYF
abundance: NA; d_gene: TRBD2; j_gene: TRBJ2-5; v_gene: TRBV5-4; len: 15; CDR3nt: TGTGCCAGCAGCTTGTTCCTGGGAGGGGAAGAGACCCAGTACTTC; CDR3aa: CASSLFLGGEETQYF
abundance: NA; d_gene: TRBD1; j_gene: TRBJ2-5; v_gene: TRBV5-4; len: 14; CDR3nt: TGTGCCAGCAGCTTGGGAGGGGGCTCAGAGACCCAGTACTTC; CDR3aa: CASSLGGGSETQYF
abundance: NA; d_gene: TRBD2; j_gene: TRBJ2-2; v_gene: TRBV10-1; len: 15; CDR3nt: TGCGCCAGCAGTCCCCGGACTAGCGGGACCGGGGAGCTGTTTTTT; CDR3aa: CASSPRTSGTGELFF
abundance: NA; d_gene: NA; j_gene: TRBJ1-5; v_gene: TRBV19; len: 14; CDR3nt: TGTGCCAGTAGTATGGGGGGCGCGAACCAGCCCCAGCATTTT; CDR3aa: CASSMGGANQPQHF
abundance: NA; d_gene: NA; j_gene: TRBJ2-2; v_gene: TRBV5-1; len: 14; CDR3nt: TGCGCCAGCGGAAACACAGGGAACACCGGGGAGCTGTTTTTT; CDR3aa: CASGNTGNTGELFF
abundance: NA; d_gene: NA; j_gene: TRBJ1-2; v_gene: TRBV30; len: 12; CDR3nt: TGTGCCTGGAAGGGACTGGACTATGGCTACACCTTC; CDR3aa: CAWKGLDYGYTF
abundance: NA; d_gene: TRBD1; j_gene: TRBJ2-7; v_gene: TRBV5-4; len: 15; CDR3nt: TGTGCCAGCAGCAGGTCCGGGACAGGCACCTACGAGCAGTACTTC; CDR3aa: CASSRSGTGTYEQYF
abundance: NA; d_gene: NA; j_gene: TRBJ2-2; v_gene: TRBV18; len: 13; CDR3nt: TGTGCCAGCTCAGCCCAGAGCACCGGGGAGCTGTTTTTT; CDR3aa: CASSAQSTGELFF
abundance: few; d_gene: TRBD1; j_gene: TRBJ1-5; v_gene: TRBV19; len: 16; CDR3nt: TGTGCCAGTAGTATAGGGGCAGGGGGTTGGGTTCAGCCCCAGCATTTT; CDR3aa: CASSIGAGGWVQPQHF
abundance: NA; d_gene: NA; j_gene: TRBJ2-3; v_gene: TRBV9; len: 15; CDR3nt: TGTGCCAGCAGCGCCCCGCCCCTTAGCACAGATACGCAGTATTTT; CDR3aa: CASSAPPLSTDTQYF
abundance: few; d_gene: TRBD2; j_gene: TRBJ2-1; v_gene: TRBV28; len: 17; CDR3nt: TGTGCCAGCAGTTTAAGGGGCGGGAGGGCCTCCTACAATGAGCAGTTCTTC; CDR3aa: CASSLRGGRASYNEQFF
abundance: NA; d_gene: TRBD1; j_gene: TRBJ1-2; v_gene: TRBV14; len: 16; CDR3nt: TGTGCCAGCAGCCAAAACAGGGGAGTAGCTAACTATGGCTACACCTTC; CDR3aa: CASSQNRGVANYGYTF
abundance: NA; d_gene: TRBD1; j_gene: TRBJ1-2; v_gene: TRBV18; len: 19; CDR3nt: TGTGCCAGCTCACTACTACGGGACAGGGACATGATTGGGAACTATGGCTACACCTTC; CDR3aa: CASSLLRDRDMIGNYGYTF
abundance: NA; d_gene: NA; j_gene: TRBJ1-2; v_gene: TRBV2; len: 14; CDR3nt: TGTGCCAGCAGTCCCCGCGGGGGCCCGCTCGGCTACACCTTC; CDR3aa: CASSPRGGPLGYTF
abundance: few; d_gene: NA; j_gene: TRBJ1-4; v_gene: TRBV5-8; len: 14; CDR3nt: TGTGCCAGCAGCTTGGAGGGGGCTAATGAAAAACTGTTTTTT; CDR3aa: CASSLEGANEKLFF
abundance: NA; d_gene: NA; j_gene: TRBJ1-1; v_gene: TRBV3-1/TRBV3-2; len: 15; CDR3nt: TGTGCCAGCAGCCAAGATGGGCGAAAGAACACTGAAGCTTTCTTT; CDR3aa: CASSQDGRKNTEAFF
abundance: NA; d_gene: NA; j_gene: TRBJ1-2; v_gene: TRBV24-1; len: 17; CDR3nt: TGTGCCACCAGTGACTCCCTCTACCCCGGGACGGACTATGGCTACACCTTC; CDR3aa: CATSDSLYPGTDYGYTF
abundance: NA; d_gene: TRBD2; j_gene: TRBJ2-3; v_gene: TRBV29-1; len: 13; CDR3nt: TGCAGCGCCGGACTAGCGAGGACAGATACGCAGTATTTT; CDR3aa: CSAGLARTDTQYF
abundance: NA; d_gene: NA; j_gene: TRBJ2-1; v_gene: TRBV11-3; len: 15; CDR3nt: TGTGCCAGCAGCCCGTCGCGCGGGGCCTACAATGAGCAGTTCTTC; CDR3aa: CASSPSRGAYNEQFF
abundance: NA; d_gene: NA; j_gene: TRBJ1-1; v_gene: TRBV7-2; len: 11; CDR3nt: TGTGCCAGCAACAATTATGATGAAGCTTTCTTT; CDR3aa: CASNNYDEAFF
abundance: NA; d_gene: NA; j_gene: TRBJ1-5; v_gene: TRBV28; len: 12; CDR3nt: TGTGCCAGCAGTTCGACCGGAAGGACCCAGCATTTT; CDR3aa: CASSSTGRTQHF
abundance: few; d_gene: TRBD1; j_gene: TRBJ2-7; v_gene: TRBV19; len: 16; CDR3nt: TGTGCCAGTAGTTCTCAACTCCGGGACAGGTCCTACGAGCAGTACTTC; CDR3aa: CASSSQLRDRSYEQYF
abundance: few; d_gene: TRBD1; j_gene: TRBJ1-2; v_gene: TRBV30; len: 15; CDR3nt: TGTGCCTGGATGGGACAGGAAAAGACTAACTATGGCTACACCTTC; CDR3aa: CAWMGQEKTNYGYTF
abundance: NA; d_gene: NA; j_gene: TRBJ1-1; v_gene: TRBV5-5; len: 15; CDR3nt: TGTGCCAGCAGCCCGGGGGGAATGGGGAACACTGAAGCTTTCTTT; CDR3aa: CASSPGGMGNTEAFF
abundance: once; d_gene: TRBD2; j_gene: TRBJ2-7; v_gene: TRBV13; len: 14; CDR3nt: TGTGCCAGCAGCATCCTAGCGGACCCCGGAGAGCAGTACTTC; CDR3aa: CASSILADPGEQYF
abundance: NA; d_gene: NA; j_gene: TRBJ1-5; v_gene: TRBV19; len: 16; CDR3nt: TGTGCCAGTAGTATAGCCCATCACGGGGGTGGTCAGCCCCAGCATTTT; CDR3aa: CASSIAHHGGGQPQHF
abundance: NA; d_gene: NA; j_gene: TRBJ1-2; v_gene: TRBV6-6; len: 13; CDR3nt: TGTGCCAGCAGTCCACAGGAGGGTAGAGGCTACACCTTC; CDR3aa: CASSPQEGRGYTF
abundance: NA; d_gene: TRBD2; j_gene: TRBJ2-3; v_gene: TRBV10-1; len: 16; CDR3nt: TGCGCCAGCAGTGAGCCGGGGACTAGCGGGAGCGATACGCAGTATTTT; CDR3aa: CASSEPGTSGSDTQYF
abundance: NA; d_gene: NA; j_gene: TRBJ2-4; v_gene: TRBV7-6; len: 15; CDR3nt: TGTGCCAGCAGCCTAGACGGGGGTATCAAAAACATTCAGTACTTC; CDR3aa: CASSLDGGIKNIQYF
abundance: NA; d_gene: NA; j_gene: TRBJ1-6; v_gene: TRBV28; len: 13; CDR3nt: TGTGCCAGCAGTCCCTTGATGGATTCACCCCTCCACTTT; CDR3aa: CASSPLMDSPLHF
abundance: NA; d_gene: NA; j_gene: TRBJ1-2; v_gene: TRBV11-3; len: 11; CDR3nt: TGTGCCAGCAGCCACGGGTCCGATTGCACCTTC; CDR3aa: CASSHGSDCTF